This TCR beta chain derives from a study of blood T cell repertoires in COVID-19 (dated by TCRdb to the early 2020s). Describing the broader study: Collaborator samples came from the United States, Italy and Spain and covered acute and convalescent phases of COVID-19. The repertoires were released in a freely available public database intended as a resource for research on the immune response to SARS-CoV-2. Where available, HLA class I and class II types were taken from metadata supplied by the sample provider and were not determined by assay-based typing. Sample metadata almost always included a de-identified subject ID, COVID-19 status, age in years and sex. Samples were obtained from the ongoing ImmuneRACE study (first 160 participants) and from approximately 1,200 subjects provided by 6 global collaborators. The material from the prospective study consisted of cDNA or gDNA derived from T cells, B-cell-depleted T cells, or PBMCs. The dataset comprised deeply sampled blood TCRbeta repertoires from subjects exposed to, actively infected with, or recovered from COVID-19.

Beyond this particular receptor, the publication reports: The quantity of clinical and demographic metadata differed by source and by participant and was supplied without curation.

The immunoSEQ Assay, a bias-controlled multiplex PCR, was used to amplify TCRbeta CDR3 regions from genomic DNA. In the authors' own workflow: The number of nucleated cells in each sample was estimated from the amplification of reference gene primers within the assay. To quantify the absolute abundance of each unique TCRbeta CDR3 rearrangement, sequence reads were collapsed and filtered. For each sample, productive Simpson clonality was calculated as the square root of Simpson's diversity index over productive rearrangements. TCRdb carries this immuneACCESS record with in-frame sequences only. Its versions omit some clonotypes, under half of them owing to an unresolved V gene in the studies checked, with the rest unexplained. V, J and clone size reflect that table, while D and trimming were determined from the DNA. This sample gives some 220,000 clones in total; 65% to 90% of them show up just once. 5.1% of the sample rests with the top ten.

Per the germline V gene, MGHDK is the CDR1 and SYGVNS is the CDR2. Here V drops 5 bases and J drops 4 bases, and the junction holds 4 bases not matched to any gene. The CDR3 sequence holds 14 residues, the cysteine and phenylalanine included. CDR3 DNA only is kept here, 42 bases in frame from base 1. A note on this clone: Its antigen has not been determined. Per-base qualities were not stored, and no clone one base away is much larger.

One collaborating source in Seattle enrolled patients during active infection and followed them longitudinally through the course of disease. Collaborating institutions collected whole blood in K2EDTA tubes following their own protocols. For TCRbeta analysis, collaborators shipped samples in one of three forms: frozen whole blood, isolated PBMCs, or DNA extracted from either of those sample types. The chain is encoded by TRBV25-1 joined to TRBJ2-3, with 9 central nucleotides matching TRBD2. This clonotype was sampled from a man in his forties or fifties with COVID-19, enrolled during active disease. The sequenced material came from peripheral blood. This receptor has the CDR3 CASSSAGGPDTQYF. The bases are TGTGCCAGCAGTTCAGCGGGGGGCCCAGATACGCAGTATTTT. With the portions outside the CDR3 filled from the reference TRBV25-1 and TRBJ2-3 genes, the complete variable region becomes EADIYQTPRYLVIGTGKKITLECSQTMGHDKMYWYQQDPGMELHLIHYSYGVNSTEKGDLSSESTVSRIRTEHFPLTLESARPSHTSQYLCASSSAGGPDTQYFGPGTRLTVL.